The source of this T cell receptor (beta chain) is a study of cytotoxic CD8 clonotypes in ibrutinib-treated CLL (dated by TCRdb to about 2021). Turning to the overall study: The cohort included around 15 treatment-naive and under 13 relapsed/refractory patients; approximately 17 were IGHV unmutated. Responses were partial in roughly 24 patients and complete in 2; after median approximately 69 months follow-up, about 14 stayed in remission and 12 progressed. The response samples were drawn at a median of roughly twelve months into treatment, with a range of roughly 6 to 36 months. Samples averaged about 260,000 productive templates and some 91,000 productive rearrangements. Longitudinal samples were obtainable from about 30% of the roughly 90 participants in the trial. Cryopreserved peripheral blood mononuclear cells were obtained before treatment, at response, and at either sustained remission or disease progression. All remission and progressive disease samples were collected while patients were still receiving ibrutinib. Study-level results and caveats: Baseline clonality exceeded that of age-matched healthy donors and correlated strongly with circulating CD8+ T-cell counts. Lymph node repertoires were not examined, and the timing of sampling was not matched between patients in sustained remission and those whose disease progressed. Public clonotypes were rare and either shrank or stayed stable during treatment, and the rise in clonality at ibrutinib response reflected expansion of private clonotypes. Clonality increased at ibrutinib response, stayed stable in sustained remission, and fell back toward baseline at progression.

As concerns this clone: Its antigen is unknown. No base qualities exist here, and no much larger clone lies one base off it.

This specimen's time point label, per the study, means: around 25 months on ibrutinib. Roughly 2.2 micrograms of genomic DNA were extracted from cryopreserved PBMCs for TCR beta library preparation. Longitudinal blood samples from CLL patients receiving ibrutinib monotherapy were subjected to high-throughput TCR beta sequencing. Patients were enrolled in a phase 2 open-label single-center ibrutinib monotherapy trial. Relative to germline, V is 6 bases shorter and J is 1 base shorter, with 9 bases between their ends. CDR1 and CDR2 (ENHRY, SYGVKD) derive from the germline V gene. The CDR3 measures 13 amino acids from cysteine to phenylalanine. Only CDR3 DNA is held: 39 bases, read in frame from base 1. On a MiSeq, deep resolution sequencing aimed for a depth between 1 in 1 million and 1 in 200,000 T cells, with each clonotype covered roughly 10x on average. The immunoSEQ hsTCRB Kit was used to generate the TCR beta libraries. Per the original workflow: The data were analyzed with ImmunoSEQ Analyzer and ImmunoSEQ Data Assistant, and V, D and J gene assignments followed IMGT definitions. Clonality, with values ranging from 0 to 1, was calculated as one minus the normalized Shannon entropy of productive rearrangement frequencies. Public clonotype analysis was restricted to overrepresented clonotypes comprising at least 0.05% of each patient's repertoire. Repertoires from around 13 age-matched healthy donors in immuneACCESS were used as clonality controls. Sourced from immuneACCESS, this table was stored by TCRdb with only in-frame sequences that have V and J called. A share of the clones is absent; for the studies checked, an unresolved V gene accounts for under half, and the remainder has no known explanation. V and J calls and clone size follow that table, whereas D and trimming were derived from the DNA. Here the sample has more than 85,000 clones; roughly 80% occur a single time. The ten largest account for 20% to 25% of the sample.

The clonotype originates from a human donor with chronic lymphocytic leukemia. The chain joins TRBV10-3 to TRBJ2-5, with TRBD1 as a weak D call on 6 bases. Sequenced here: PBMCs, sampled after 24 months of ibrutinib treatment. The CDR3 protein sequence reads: CAIRDRSQETQYF. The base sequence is TGTGCCATCAGAGACAGGAGCCAAGAGACCCAGTACTTC.